This record looks at one T cell receptor (beta chain) sequence and its context. Seattle's cohort entered during active infection and was followed longitudinally. As handled by the study authors: Nucleated cell counts were estimated from reference gene primer amplification. The protocol was immunoSEQ multiplex PCR, while the TCRdb copy is restricted to in-frame clones and leaves out a portion. Clone size and the V and J calls come from that table; the DNA yielded D and trimming. The table records under 200,000 clones, around 84% of them present only once. This sample was taken from a study of blood T cell repertoires in COVID-19. Germline trimming cut 0 bases from V and 1 base from J; bases unmatched to any gene: 2. The CDR3 consists of 15 residues. Germline V lookup: CDR1 SGDLS, CDR2 YYNGEE.

J is TRBJ1-1 and V is TRBV9, with TRBD1 identical over 8 bases. This TCR was sampled from a man in his fifties or sixties with COVID-19, enrolled during active disease. Sequencing was done on a sample of peripheral blood. CDR3 sequence reads: CASSVVGTGNTEAFF. The CDR3 DNA sequence: TGTGCCAGCAGCGTAGTCGGGACAGGGAACACTGAAGCTTTCTTT.